This T cell receptor (beta chain) was sequenced for a study of blood T cell repertoires in COVID-19. Using immunoSEQ multiplex PCR, the repertoire was profiled, and TCRdb retains in-frame clones only, with some absent. The data contain roughly 170,000 clones, 70% to 90% of them singletons. The length of the CDR3 is 13 residues. Germline CDR1 SGDLS, CDR2 YYNGEE. V gave up 7 bases and J gave up 5 bases; unmatched junction bases: 9. The sequence was collected from a woman in her forties or fifties with COVID-19, enrolled during active disease. V gene TRBV9 combines with J gene TRBJ2-7; 7 bases are shared with TRBD2. Sequenced material: peripheral blood. The CDR3 DNA follows: TGTGCCAGCCCCGAGGGGAGGGGCGACGAGCAGTACTTC. Translating gives CASPEGRGDEQYF.